Below, 2 T cell receptor beta chains from the same sample are listed, as sequenced in a study of OX40 agonist ivuxolimab in advanced cancers. TCRdb's table, derived via immunoSEQ multiplex PCR, lists solely in-frame clones and lacks some. The table shows 50,000 to 65,000 clones, with about four fifths occurring only once. The sequenced sample was CD4+ or CD8+ T cells sorted from blood, obtained in a trial of the OX40 agonist ivuxolimab. Receptor source: an adult with an advanced solid tumor such as melanoma, head and neck, liver or kidney cancer.

V usage is TRBV5-6 and J usage is TRBJ1-2; unclear D gene. CDR1 SGHDT and CDR2 YYEEEE come from the germline V gene. The CDR3 is 13 residues long. V was trimmed by 3 bases and J by 1 base, leaving 7 bases between them. The CDR3 sequence: CASSSGLNYGYTF. As DNA, the CDR3 is TGTGCCAGCAGCTCTGGGCTTAACTATGGCTACACCTTC.

The chain uses TRBV2 and TRBJ1-1, with D uncertain. V dropped 8 bases and J dropped 6 bases, with 10 bases sitting between them. CDR1 SNHLY and CDR2 FYNNEI come from the germline V gene. This CDR3 is 11 amino acids long. The CDR3 loop is CASGLTAEAFF. In nucleotides, the CDR3 is TGTGCCAGCGGGTTAACAGCTGAAGCTTTCTTT.